The 30 T cell receptor beta chains below come from one sample, sequenced in a study of blood T cell repertoires in COVID-19. Assay: immunoSEQ multiplex PCR; the TCRdb copy retains only in-frame clones and omits some. The sample has approximately 100,000 clones, about 80% seen once. Material for sequencing was peripheral blood. The receptors here all came from a man between 65 and 80 years old with acute or convalescent COVID-19.

This sequence joins TRBV5-4 and TRBJ2-5; possibly TRBD2 for D (5 bases). V lost 4 bases and J 0 bases, leaving 16 bases between the germline ends. CDR1 and CDR2 from the germline V gene are SGHNT and YYREEE (reference sequence). The CDR3 length is 16 residues. This CDR3 reads CASSHDETGYQETQYF. The CDR3 region has the DNA TGTGCCAGCAGCCACGACGAAACGGGGTACCAAGAGACCCAGTACTTC.

The chain carries TRBV4-2 and TRBJ1-4; D unclear. Germline CDR1 reads LGHNA; CDR2 reads YNFKEQ. This CDR3 spans 12 amino acids. Trimming stripped 0 bases from V and 11 bases from J, with 7 bases between. CDR3 sequence: CASSQDEYKLFF. For the CDR3, the DNA is TGTGCCAGCAGCCAAGATGAGTACAAACTGTTTTTT.

This chain uses TRBV29-1 with TRBJ2-1, with D possibly matching TRBD2 (5 bases). V lost 4 bases, J lost 8 bases, and 18 bases lay in between. CDR3 length: 14 residues. Germline CDR1 reads SQVTM; CDR2 reads ANQGSEA. In nucleotides, the CDR3 is TGCAGCGTTGCCGATCCTAGCCGGTTGGATGAGCAGTTCTTC. Translating it yields CSVADPSRLDEQFF.

The CDR3 protein is CASSRTGVLSSLHF. The CDR3 DNA reads TGTGCCAGTTCACGCACAGGGGTCCTCTCATCCCTCCACTTT. The rearrangement joins TRBV19 to TRBJ1-6; TRBD1 aligns across 7 bases. The germline gives CDR1 LNHDA, CDR2 SQIVND (reference sequence). The junction had 15 bases not matched to a gene; V was cut back by 8 bases and J by 14 bases. The CDR3 consists of 14 residues.

The rearrangement joins TRBV21-1 to TRBJ1-6; the table gives TRBD1 as D, unverified against the DNA. TRBV21-1 is shown as a pseudogene. The CDR3 contains 15 residues. In DNA form, the CDR3 reads TGTGCCAGCAGCAAAGAAACAGGGGATAATTCACCCCTCCACTTT. It encodes CASSKETGDNSPLHF.

This clone was counted a few times. This specimen includes other DNA sequences encoding the same CDR3. The rearrangement links TRBV7-2 to TRBJ1-1; D gene ambiguous. The CDR3 runs to 13 residues. Germline values: CDR1 SGHTA, CDR2 FQGNSA. Deletions cut 4 bases from V and 1 base from J, with 7 bases between. The CDR3 is CASSSDRNTEAFF. CDR3 DNA: TGTGCCAGCAGCTCCGATAGGAACACTGAAGCTTTCTTT.

This chain links TRBV3-1 (or the pseudogene TRBV3-2) with TRBJ2-1; the match to TRBD1 covers 8 bases. From germline, CDR1 is LGHDT and CDR2 YNNKEL (reference sequence). Trimming cost V 3 bases and J 6 bases; bases outside gene matches: 1. The CDR3 has 13 residues. In DNA, the CDR3 is TGTGCCAGCAGCCACGGACAGGGCAATGAGCAGTTCTTC. Translation: CASSHGQGNEQFF.

This rearrangement joins TRBV9 to TRBJ2-2, with TRBD2 matching over 10 bases. The CDR3 runs 18 residues. V was pared by 0 bases and J by 6 bases, with 11 bases of the junction left unmatched. Per germline, CDR1 SGDLS and CDR2 YYNGEE. CDR3 region: CASSVVGSLAGVAGELFF. CDR3 coding DNA: TGTGCCAGCAGCGTAGTGGGGAGTCTAGCGGGAGTCGCCGGGGAGCTGTTTTTT.

The chain carries TRBV30 and TRBJ2-1; D possibly corresponds to TRBD1 (5 bases). The germline CDR1 and CDR2 sequences are GTSNPN and SVGIG (reference sequence). The CDR3 extends over 13 amino acids. Deletions cut 8 bases from V and 1 base from J, with 12 bases between. The CDR3 nucleotides read TGTGCCAGCGACAGAAGTTCCTACAATGAGCAGTTCTTC. Translated: CASDRSSYNEQFF. Full variable domain (remainder filled in from reference TRBV30 and TRBJ2-1): SQTIHQWPATLVQPVGSPLSLECTVEGTSNPNLYWYRQAAGRGLQLLFYSVGIGQISSEVPQNLSASRPQDRQFILSSKKLLLSDSGFYLCASDRSSYNEQFFGPGTRLTVL.

The chain links TRBV5-4 to TRBJ2-6; D ambiguous. The V end lost 6 bases, the J end lost 2 bases, and 6 bases lay between the germline ends. CDR1 and CDR2 from the germline V gene are SGHNT and YYREEE (reference sequence). The CDR3 has 13 amino acids. The CDR3 nucleotides are TGTGCCAGCACCCTAACTGGGGCCAACGTCCTGACTTTC. It encodes CASTLTGANVLTF.

The chain uses TRBV11-2 and TRBJ1-1; D is undetermined. The V gene's germline CDR1 is SGHAT and CDR2 FQNNGV. The CDR3 extends over 17 amino acids. With 5 bases removed from V and 3 bases from J, the gap between germline ends came to 22 bases. CDR3 region: CASSPITSFAGDTEAFF. The CDR3 DNA is TGTGCCAGCAGCCCGATCACCTCATTCGCCGGGGACACTGAAGCTTTCTTT. Variable domain in full (rest from reference TRBV11-2 and TRBJ1-1): EAGVAQSPRYKIIEKRQSVAFWCNPISGHATLYWYQQILGQGPKLLIQFQNNGVVDDSQLPKDRFSAERLKGVDSTLKIQPAKLEDSAVYLCASSPITSFAGDTEAFFGQGTRLTVV.

The chain couples TRBV7-2 to TRBJ2-2, with D possibly TRBD1 on 5 matching bases. The length of the CDR3 is 13 residues. The V gene lost 5 bases and the J gene lost 6 bases, with 10 bases spanning the gap. Germline CDR1 SGHTA, CDR2 FQGNSA. In DNA, the CDR3 is TGTGCCAGCAGCATCGGACAATCCGGGGAGCTGTTTTTT. This sequence encodes CASSIGQSGELFF.

The chain joins TRBV28 to TRBJ1-5, with 7 bases matching TRBD1. The CDR3 spans 14 residues. V lost 6 bases, J lost 5 bases, and 7 bases stayed unmatched. The germline V gene has CDR1 MDHEN and CDR2 SYDVKM. CDR3 DNA sequence: TGTGCCAGCAGCATCTCTCAGGGGGATCAGCCCCAGCATTTT. It is translated as CASSISQGDQPQHF.

This clone was counted a single time. This sequence joins TRBV6-6 and TRBJ2-1; maybe TRBD2 (6 bases). From germline, CDR1 is MNHNY and CDR2 SVGAGI (reference sequence). V gave up 2 bases and J gave up 10 bases, with 9 bases separating them. This CDR3 spans 12 amino acids. The CDR3 DNA reads TGTGCCAGCAGTTACGGGCTAGCGGAGCAGTTCTTC. This sequence encodes CASSYGLAEQFF.

The chain combines TRBV28 with TRBJ2-7, with 8 bases that match TRBD1. The CDR3 covers 14 residues. Germline V gene data show CDR1 as MDHEN and CDR2 as SYDVKM. Unmatched junction bases numbered 6, after V lost 5 bases and J lost 3 bases. The CDR3 DNA is TGTGCCAGCAGTCAAGGGACAGGCGACTACGAGCAGTACTTC. Its translation is CASSQGTGDYEQYF.

The V and J genes are TRBV9 and TRBJ1-2, with 12 bases that match TRBD1. The CDR3 extends over 16 amino acids. The J segment lost 6 bases and the V segment lost 0 bases, leaving 6 bases of the junction unmatched. The germline CDR1 and CDR2 sequences are SGDLS and YYNGEE. The CDR3 here is CASSVGRGQGANGYTF. CDR3 DNA: TGTGCCAGCAGCGTAGGAAGGGGACAGGGGGCTAATGGCTACACCTTC.

CDR3 nucleotide sequence: TGTGCCAGCAGCGTATTTGGAGGCTACAATGAGCAGTTCTTC. Amino acid sequence: CASSVFGGYNEQFF. This chain joins TRBV11-1 and TRBJ2-1, with TRBD2 as a possible D gene (5 bases). Germline V gene lookup returns CDR1 SGHAT and CDR2 FQDESV (reference sequence). This CDR3 has 14 residues. V was clipped by 5 bases and J by 3 bases, with 11 bases between them.

This rearrangement joins TRBV30 to TRBJ1-4; D unclear. With 1 base removed from V and 8 bases from J, the gap between germline ends came to 17 bases. Germline values: CDR1 GTSNPN, CDR2 SVGIG (reference sequence). The CDR3 runs to 15 residues. CDR3 residues: CAWSGGRGKAEKLFF. The CDR3 nucleotides are TGTGCCTGGAGTGGCGGGCGAGGCAAAGCAGAAAAACTGTTTTTT.

The V gene is TRBV6-1, the J gene TRBJ2-3, with 10 bases identical to TRBD2. The CDR3 runs to 15 residues. Germline V gives CDR1 MNHNS, CDR2 SASEGT. The ends lost 3 bases at V and 1 base at J; junction bases unmatched: 1. The chain's CDR3 is CASSDGTSGTDTQYF. The DNA of the CDR3 is TGTGCCAGCAGTGACGGGACTAGCGGCACAGATACGCAGTATTTT.

This chain links TRBV25-1 with TRBJ1-5; tentative D call: TRBD1 (5 bases). V shed 7 bases and J shed 6 bases, with 25 bases lying between them. CDR3 length: 17 amino acids. CDR1 and CDR2 (germline): MGHDK, SYGVNS. The CDR3, as DNA: TGTGCCAGCACCCCGGGATCGGGACTCTGGTTGGGTCAGCCCCAGCATTTT. Translated: CASTPGSGLWLGQPQHF.

This chain connects TRBV7-2 to TRBJ1-4; a weak D match, TRBD1 (6 bases). V was trimmed by 3 bases and J by 8 bases, leaving 13 bases between them. Germline CDR1 SGHTA, CDR2 FQGNSA. The length of the CDR3 is 14 residues. The CDR3 region has the DNA TGTGCCAGCAGCTTTACAGGGCAGGGAGAAAAACTGTTTTTT. This codes for CASSFTGQGEKLFF.

V is TRBV19 and J is TRBJ2-4; TRBD2 might be the D (7 bases). The V end was cut by 6 bases, the J end by 1 base, with 19 bases between. CDR1 is LNHDA and CDR2 is SQIVND in the germline V gene (reference sequence). The CDR3 loop spans 17 amino acids. The CDR3 coding sequence is TGTGCCAGTAGCAAACGGGGGGCTGAGGGGGCCAAAAACATTCAGTACTTC. Its protein product is CASSKRGAEGAKNIQYF.

A few counts support this clone. The chain employs TRBV7-9 and TRBJ1-4; D perhaps matches TRBD1 (5 bases). This CDR3 region has 17 residues. CDR1 is SEHNR, CDR2 FQNEAQ, per germline (reference sequence). V was clipped by 1 base and J by 6 bases, with 18 bases between them. The CDR3 DNA reads TGTGCCAGCAGCTTAGGGGGCAGATCGAGAGCGCATGAAAAACTGTTTTTT. This codes for CASSLGGRSRAHEKLFF.

This rearrangement joins TRBV7-2 to TRBJ2-3, with D possibly matching TRBD2 (6 bases). This CDR3 spans 14 amino acids. Trimming removed 1 base at V and 9 bases at J, with 14 bases between. Germline-derived CDR1 and CDR2 are SGHTA and FQGNSA. The CDR3 DNA reads TGTGCCAGCAGCTTAGAGTGGCGGGATAAGACGCAGTATTTT. Its translation: CASSLEWRDKTQYF.

The genes are TRBV5-7 and TRBJ2-7; weak D call: TRBD1 (6 bases). TRBV5-7 is given ORF status, its function remaining uncertain. The CDR3 has 16 amino acids. Between the trimmed V and J ends, which lost 4 bases and 0 bases, there was a span of 17 bases. This chain's CDR3 is CASSIRDRSLSYEQYF. In DNA form, the CDR3 reads TGTGCCAGCAGCATTCGAGACAGGTCCCTCTCCTACGAGCAGTACTTC.

J is TRBJ2-2 and V is TRBV7-3; no definite D call. Trimming stripped 0 bases from V and 1 base from J, with 6 bases between. CDR1 and CDR2 (germline): SGHTA, FQGTGA. This CDR3 is 15 amino acids long. The CDR3 protein is CASSLTSLNTGELFF. For the CDR3, the DNA is TGTGCCAGCAGCTTAACGTCTCTGAACACCGGGGAGCTGTTTTTT. The entire variable domain, with the rest obtained from reference TRBV7-3 and TRBJ2-2, is as follows: GAGVSQTPSNKVTEKGKYVELRCDPISGHTALYWYRQSLGQGPEFLIYFQGTGAADDSGLPNDRFFAVRPEGSVSTLKIQRTERGDSAVYLCASSLTSLNTGELFFGEGSRLTVL.

This sequence joins TRBV7-2 and TRBJ2-4; 7 positions agree with TRBD1. The germline V gene encodes CDR1 SGHTA and CDR2 FQGNSA. This CDR3 comprises 16 residues. J lost 4 bases, V lost 2 bases, and 8 bases had no gene match. The CDR3 reads CASSLTGAIGKNIQYF. The DNA for the CDR3 is TGTGCCAGCAGCTTAACAGGGGCTATAGGGAAAAACATTCAGTACTTC.

This clone has a single count. The chain has TRBV12-3 or TRBV12-4 and TRBJ2-2, with 7 bases aligning to TRBD2. The CDR3 is 13 residues long. J lost 6 bases, V lost 6 bases, and 4 bases had no gene match. In nucleotides, the CDR3 is TGTGCCAGCAGGAATCGGGGGGCCGGGGAGCTGTTTTTT. It encodes CASRNRGAGELFF.

The rearrangement joins TRBV5-5 to TRBJ2-1, with 11 positions matching TRBD2. Germline lookup yields CDR1 SGHKS and CDR2 YYEKEE (reference sequence). The CDR3 loop spans 15 amino acids. V dropped 3 bases and J dropped 6; count of bases not matched to a gene: 5. The CDR3 bases are TGTGCCAGCAGCTACCTCGGACTAGCGGGCAATGAGCAGTTCTTC. Encoded protein: CASSYLGLAGNEQFF.

The chain has TRBV18 and TRBJ1-6; D is uncertain. The CDR3 runs 16 residues. The V and J ends lost 4 bases and 4 bases respectively, with 14 bases between them. Germline CDR1 KGHSH, CDR2 LQKENI. Here the CDR3 DNA reads TGTGCCAGCTCACGTACAGAACGATCATATAATTCACCCCTCCACTTT. Translating it yields CASSRTERSYNSPLHF.